This is a list of T cell receptor beta chains from one sample in a study of T cell responses to AZD1222 COVID-19 vaccine. Profiling relied on immunoSEQ multiplex PCR, and the TCRdb table lists in-frame clones only, not all of them. Among over 110,000 clones, more than 85% were seen once, and the ten largest hold 2.5% to 3.5%. Here the sequenced sample was peripheral blood, taken on day 0 of AZD1222 vaccination. The origin of the receptors is an adult in good health. Both conserved end residues are part of each CDR3. A D gene is named only where the DNA matches it firmly.

NA | TRBV4-3 | CASSQDTGDGGYGYTF
NA | TRBV5-6 | CASSLGLRDNEQFF
TRBD2 | TRBV5-4 | CASSFPTSETHEQYF
TRBD2 | TRBV7-7 | CASSLGAASGGNEQFF
TRBD1 | TRBV24-1 | CATSDLGDSLHF
NA | TRBV10-2 | CASSEQYGYTF
NA | TRBV15 | CATSGPGREYGYTF
TRBD1 | TRBV9 | CASSVAHRGQWYTGELFF
TRBD1 | TRBV27 | CASTGTGGYEQYF
TRBD1 | TRBV4-2 | CASSLSDRAGSGYTF
NA | TRBV9 | CASSLTRDGVYEQYF
NA | TRBV27 | CASSLSVTDTQYF
NA | TRBV30 | CAWSVIREAEAFF
NA | TRBV28 | CASSPINTEAFF
NA | TRBV23-1 | CASRKGLYSPCPNQPQHF
NA | TRBV4-2 | CASSLTQTGNEQFF
TRBD2 | TRBV4-1 | CASSQLGLAIYEQYF
TRBD2 | TRBV28 | CASRATSGRAWAYNEQFF
TRBD2 | TRBV7-6 | CASSSSIAGRDTGELFF
TRBD2 | TRBV7-8 | CASSLVAGQAYNEQFF
NA | TRBV6-1 | CASSDGVNTEAFF
TRBD2 | TRBV20-1 | CSGAREGWQFF
NA | TRBV7-9 | CASSGVSYEQYF
TRBD2 | TRBV6-5 | CASKTSGGGDTQYF
NA | TRBV6-5 | CASSYSPLRSGELFF
NA | TRBV30 | CAWSADRYGNTIYF
NA | TRBV28 | CASSFGPQPQHF
NA | TRBV5-1 | CASSTTGGLYYGYTF
NA | TRBV12-3/TRBV12-4 | CASSPGQDTQYF
NA | TRBV5-5 | CASSQNGQSNTEAFF
NA | TRBV5-1 | CASSQGWEQYF
TRBD2 | TRBV7-8 | CASSPRLAGVTDTQYF
TRBD2 | TRBV5-1 | CASSLVSGSSYEQYF
NA | TRBV28 | CASRPPRTNNSPLHF
NA | TRBV28 | CASSLLWSYNEQFF
TRBD1 | TRBV15 | CATSRDQDRMIYGYTF
NA | TRBV18 | CASSPPSGFDEQFF
NA | TRBV5-1 | CASSRSFGGDMNTEAFF